This T cell receptor beta chain was sequenced for a study of T cell responses to AZD1222 COVID-19 vaccine. Regarding the study as a whole: White British ancestry dominated among donors, who included more females, and clonal diversity was possibly underestimated. Reports indicate that nearly half of spike-specific TCRs are directed at unmutated variant regions. The study found Spike-specific TCR breadth and depth rose after two AZD1222 doses.

Some clones are missing from TCRdb's copy, which holds only in-frame ones; the method was immunoSEQ multiplex PCR. The repertoire holds over 60,000 clones, around 79% seen once, with 23% in the top ten. Regarding this clone: Its antigen remains unidentified.

The germline V gene encodes CDR1 SGHNT and CDR2 YYREEE (reference sequence). The CDR3 is 16 amino acids. V was trimmed by 0 bases and J by 6 bases, leaving 15 bases between them. This chain joins TRBV5-4 and TRBJ2-2, with D tentatively TRBD1 (5 bases). The TCR was taken from an adult in good health. This sample comprised peripheral blood, obtained on day 0 of MenACWY control vaccination. The CDR3 DNA follows: TGTGCCAGCAGCTTGGACCTCCAGGGCCCCGCCGGGGAGCTGTTTTTT. It encodes CASSLDLQGPAGELFF.